This T cell receptor beta chain was sequenced during a study of Graves' ophthalmopathy and Graves' hyperthyroidism. TCR beta CDR3 regions were amplified from RNA transcripts. HTBI primers served in a first-round RT-PCR, which a second-round multiplex PCR followed. MiXCR was run by TCRdb on the multiplex PCR reads, yielding one entry per CDR3 protein. The sample consists of about 740,000 distinct CDR3 sequences, about 44% of them appearing once. It was on clinical symptoms, serum thyroxine, TRAb, thyroid ultrasound and orbital computed tomography that diagnosis relied. Only one count was recorded for this clonotype. The junction does not match germline at one end; this may be a read error. The CDR3 is 16 amino acids. Looked up from germline, CDR1 is KGHDR and CDR2 is SFDVKD.

The rearrangement joins TRBV24-1 to TRBJ1-5, with D possibly TRBD1 on 6 matching bases. What was sequenced was peripheral blood. The sequence was obtained from an adult man with Graves' ophthalmopathy. The CDR3, as DNA: TGTGCCAGCAGTTACTCTTCGGGGGGGCGCAATCAGCCCCAGCATTTT. Residues: CASSYSSGGRNQPQHF.